These T cell receptor beta chains were read from a single sample in a study of OX40 agonist ivuxolimab in advanced cancers. The assay was immunoSEQ multiplex PCR, and TCRdb's table has in-frame clones only and misses some. The table has fewer than 90,000 clones, approximately 90% seen once; the top ten hold 8%. Here the sequenced sample was CD4+ or CD8+ T cells sorted from blood, taken in a trial of the OX40 agonist ivuxolimab. The origin of the receptors is an adult with an advanced solid tumor such as melanoma, head and neck, liver or kidney cancer. Each CDR3 is given with its conserved first and last residue. D genes are given only for firm matches. Clone size is stated in some rows and not others, as once, few, many or a class when expanded.

J gene,D gene,V gene,CDR3 length,clone size,CDR3 protein,CDR3 DNA
TRBJ2-1,TRBD2,TRBV6-1,15,.,CASSPGTSGYNEQFF,TGTGCCAGCAGTCCCGGGACTAGCGGGTACAATGAGCAGTTCTTC
TRBJ1-5,TRBD1,TRBV19,17,.,CASSKGTGGVLNQPQHF,TGTGCCAGTAGTAAAGGGACAGGGGGCGTTTTGAATCAGCCCCAGCATTTT
TRBJ1-3,.,TRBV2,13,.,CASVGISGNTIYF,TGTGCCAGCGTGGGGATCTCTGGAAACACCATATATTTT
TRBJ2-7,.,TRBV2,11,.,CASTTAYEQYF,TGTGCCAGCACGACAGCCTACGAGCAGTACTTC
TRBJ2-2,.,TRBV6-4,14,.,CASSDQLNTGELFF,TGTGCCAGCAGTGACCAGCTTAACACCGGGGAGCTGTTTTTT
TRBJ2-3,.,TRBV29-1,12,.,CSVPHLTDTQYF,TGCAGCGTCCCTCACCTCACAGATACGCAGTATTTT
TRBJ2-2,.,TRBV7-2,14,.,CASFKIGVTGELFF,TGTGCCAGCTTTAAGATAGGGGTCACCGGGGAGCTGTTTTTT
TRBJ2-2,.,TRBV5-1,16,once,CASSSSTGLDTGELFF,TGCGCCAGCAGCTCCTCGACGGGGTTGGACACCGGGGAGCTGTTTTTT
TRBJ2-1,TRBD2,TRBV7-3,16,few,CASSPGLAGALGEQFF,TGTGCCAGCAGCCCAGGACTAGCGGGAGCATTGGGTGAGCAGTTCTTC
TRBJ2-5,.,TRBV28,16,once,CASSSPALALGETQYF,TGTGCCAGCAGTTCCCCGGCGCTAGCGTTGGGAGAGACCCAGTACTTC
TRBJ1-2,.,TRBV6-6,11,.,CASSPNYGYTF,TGTGCCAGCAGTCCCAATTATGGCTACACCTTC
TRBJ2-7,TRBD2,TRBV11-2,14,.,CASSLDREGPSTDF,TGTGCCAGCAGCTTAGATCGGGAGGGGCCAAGCACGGACTTC
TRBJ1-2,TRBD1,TRBV15,16,.,CATSRDPGTGASGYTF,TGTGCCACCAGCAGAGACCCCGGGACAGGGGCGTCTGGCTACACCTTC
TRBJ1-1,.,TRBV25-1,11,.,CASSRNTEAFF,TGTGCCAGCAGTAGGAACACTGAAGCTTTCTTT
TRBJ1-2,.,TRBV28,12,.,CASRVGIYGYTF,TGTGCCAGCAGGGTAGGAATTTATGGCTACACCTTC
TRBJ2-1,.,TRBV10-2,11,.,CASSPYNEQFF,TGCGCCAGCAGCCCTTACAATGAGCAGTTCTTC
TRBJ2-7,.,TRBV11-3,14,once,CASSKYRGGYEQYF,TGTGCCAGCAGCAAGTACAGGGGAGGGTACGAGCAGTACTTC
TRBJ2-2,TRBD2,TRBV5-1,15,.,CASSLGTSFTGELFF,TGCGCCAGCAGCTTGGGGACTAGCTTCACCGGGGAGCTGTTTTTT
TRBJ1-2,.,TRBV11-3,17,.,CASSLHIGQRANYGYTF,TGTGCCAGCAGCTTACATATTGGGCAGCGAGCTAACTATGGCTACACCTTC
TRBJ1-1,.,TRBV7-3,13,.,CASSLNQVTEAFF,TGTGCCAGCAGCTTAAATCAGGTTACTGAAGCTTTCTTT
TRBJ2-2,.,TRBV25-1,13,.,CASSEYGAGELFF,TGTGCCAGCAGTGAATATGGGGCCGGGGAGCTGTTTTTT
TRBJ2-1,.,TRBV5-1,13,.,CASSLETVGEQFF,TGCGCCAGCAGCTTGGAGACGGTTGGCGAGCAGTTCTTC
TRBJ1-2,TRBD1,TRBV7-9,16,.,CASSLAQYRTGSGYTF,TGTGCCAGCAGCTTAGCGCAGTATAGGACAGGCTCTGGCTACACCTTC
TRBJ2-5,.,TRBV19,15,.,CASSIGLGRIETQYF,TGTGCCAGTAGTATAGGACTAGGTCGGATTGAGACCCAGTACTTC
TRBJ2-7,.,TRBV5-1,13,.,CASPAQGDYEQYF,TGCGCCAGCCCCGCCCAGGGCGACTACGAGCAGTACTTC
TRBJ2-2,TRBD1,TRBV19,15,.,CASSGRQGVPGELFF,TGTGCCAGTAGTGGACGACAGGGAGTCCCCGGGGAGCTGTTTTTT
TRBJ2-1,.,TRBV5-1,16,.,CASSLEGLAPLNEQFF,TGCGCCAGCAGCTTGGAGGGACTCGCTCCCCTCAATGAGCAGTTCTTC
TRBJ1-2,.,TRBV6-6,15,.,CASSYSLLTHYGYTF,TGTGCCAGCAGTTACTCTTTGCTCACCCACTATGGCTACACCTTC
TRBJ2-7,.,TRBV5-5,16,.,CASSPSGTRLPYEQYF,TGTGCCAGCAGTCCCTCCGGGACACGGTTGCCCTACGAGCAGTACTTC
TRBJ2-1,.,TRBV30,16,.,CACSIVHPVSYNEQFF,TGTGCCTGTTCCATCGTTCACCCCGTTTCCTACAATGAGCAGTTCTTC
TRBJ2-2,.,TRBV28,13,.,CASNRVYAGELFF,TGTGCCAGCAACAGGGTCTACGCCGGGGAGCTGTTTTTT
TRBJ2-6,TRBD1,TRBV18,17,.,CASSPPGQGAGANVLTF,TGTGCCAGCTCACCACCCGGACAGGGTGCTGGGGCCAACGTCCTGACTTTC
TRBJ2-2,.,TRBV14,14,once,CASSQDIGTGELFF,TGTGCCAGCAGCCAAGATATAGGCACCGGGGAGCTGTTTTTT
TRBJ1-4,.,TRBV27,14,once,CASSLMGKGEKLFF,TGTGCCAGCAGTTTAATGGGGAAGGGTGAAAAACTGTTTTTT
TRBJ2-1,.,TRBV9,15,.,CASSVVGGSYNEQFF,TGTGCCAGCAGCGTAGTTGGTGGGTCCTACAATGAGCAGTTCTTC
TRBJ1-5,.,TRBV15,16,few,CATSRDTGVGSQPQHF,TGTGCCACCAGCAGAGATACCGGGGTAGGCTCTCAGCCCCAGCATTTT
TRBJ1-3,.,TRBV5-1,15,.,CASSFGGSSGNTIYF,TGCGCCAGCAGCTTCGGCGGGAGCTCTGGAAACACCATATATTTT
TRBJ1-4,.,TRBV6-5,16,.,CASSYSLWTDSEKLFF,TGTGCCAGCAGTTACTCTCTATGGACAGATTCTGAAAAACTGTTTTTT
TRBJ2-3,.,TRBV6-5,15,once,CASSLQRRVADTQYF,TGTGCCAGCAGCCTCCAACGGAGGGTTGCAGATACGCAGTATTTT
TRBJ1-5,TRBD1,TRBV23-1,13,.,CARSTGGNQPQHF,TGCGCCAGGTCGACAGGGGGCAATCAGCCCCAGCATTTT
TRBJ2-7,TRBD2,TRBV15,15,once,CATSRPSGISYEQYF,TGTGCCACCAGCAGACCTAGCGGGATCTCCTACGAGCAGTACTTC
TRBJ2-3,.,TRBV2,13,.,CASSEDVTDTQYF,TGTGCCAGCAGTGAAGATGTGACAGATACGCAGTATTTT
TRBJ2-2,.,TRBV19,12,.,CASQQGPGELFF,TGTGCCAGTCAGCAGGGCCCCGGGGAGCTGTTTTTT
TRBJ2-2,TRBD2,TRBV19,21,few,CASSPRGLAVAGAHNTGELFF,TGTGCCAGTAGTCCCCGGGGGCTCGCGGTAGCGGGAGCTCATAACACCGGGGAGCTGTTTTTT
TRBJ1-4,TRBD1,TRBV4-2,19,.,CASSQDPTGTAATNEKLFF,TGTGCCAGCAGCCAAGACCCGACAGGGACGGCTGCAACTAATGAAAAACTGTTTTTT
TRBJ2-3,TRBD2,TRBV4-1,15,.,CASSQMAGGTDTQYF,TGCGCCAGCAGCCAAATGGCGGGGGGTACAGATACGCAGTATTTT
TRBJ1-6,.,TRBV11-2,15,.,CASSFIRTGLSPLHF,TGTGCCAGCAGCTTTATTCGTACAGGGCTTTCACCCCTCCACTTT
TRBJ1-2,.,TRBV27,13,medium-sized,CASSRDSRQGYTF,TGTGCCAGCAGTCGAGACAGCCGGCAAGGCTACACCTTC